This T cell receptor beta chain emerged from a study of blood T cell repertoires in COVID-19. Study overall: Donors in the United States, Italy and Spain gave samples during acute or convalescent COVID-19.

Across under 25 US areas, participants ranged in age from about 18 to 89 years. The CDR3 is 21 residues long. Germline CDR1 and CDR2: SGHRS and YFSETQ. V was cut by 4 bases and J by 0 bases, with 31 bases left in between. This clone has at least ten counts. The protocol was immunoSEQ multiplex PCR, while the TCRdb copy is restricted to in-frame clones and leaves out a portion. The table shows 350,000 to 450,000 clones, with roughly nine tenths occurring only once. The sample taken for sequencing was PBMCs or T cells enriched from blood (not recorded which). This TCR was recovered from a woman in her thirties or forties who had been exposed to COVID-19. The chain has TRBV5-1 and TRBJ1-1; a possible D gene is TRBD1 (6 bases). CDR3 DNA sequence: TGCGCCAGCAGCGGGGACACCAAGGCCAAAACCCCCCGCTGGATGAACACTGAAGCTTTCTTT. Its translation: CASSGDTKAKTPRWMNTEAFF.